Included here is one T cell receptor (beta chain) sequence, with context. Its target is unknown. These data originate in a study of PD-1 blockade in classical Hodgkin lymphoma. V lost 5 bases and J 6 bases, leaving 21 bases between the germline ends. The CDR3 is 17 residues long. The germline gives CDR1 SGHRS, CDR2 YFSETQ. Sequencing was performed with immunoSEQ multiplex PCR; in TCRdb, only in-frame clones are kept and a portion is missing. This repertoire shows more than 10,000 clones, around 80% found once; its top ten account for roughly 24%. With no exception, relapse followed autologous stem cell transplantation in all patients, and brentuximab vedotin exposure varied. Best outcomes ranged across complete response, partial response and progressive disease. Study findings and constraints: For complete responders, baseline diversity was comparable to that of newly diagnosed patients. Sources of repertoire differences remain undefined, possibly disease activity or prior therapy.

The receptor's source is a human donor with classical Hodgkin lymphoma. The chain recombines TRBV5-1 with TRBJ1-6; TRBD1 might be the D (6 bases). This sample comprised peripheral blood mononuclear cells (PBMCs), obtained at baseline. In DNA, the CDR3 is TGCGCCAGCAGGCAAACCTGGACAGAACTTCTTAATTCACCCCTCCACTTT. Amino acids: CASRQTWTELLNSPLHF.